The 26 T cell receptor beta chains listed next were all sequenced from one sample in a study of technical replicates of blood from several donors. Clones were read by immunoSEQ multiplex PCR, and TCRdb kept only the in-frame ones, dropping some. The repertoire holds over 80,000 clones, with roughly 95% as singletons. The material sequenced was T cells isolated from PBMCs. These receptors were obtained from a human donor in good health.

The chain has TRBV10-2 and TRBJ2-1, with 11 bases aligning to TRBD2. Germline CDR1 and CDR2: WSHSY and SAAADI. The J segment lost 8 bases and the V segment lost 6 bases, leaving 9 bases of the junction unmatched. This CDR3 is built from 15 residues. The DNA of the CDR3 is TGCGCCAGCAGGGGTATGGGACTAGCGGCGGATGAGCAGTTCTTC. It specifies CASRGMGLAADEQFF.

The chain is built from TRBV5-6 and TRBJ2-5; possibly TRBD2 for D (5 bases). The end of the DNA aligns better with TRBJ2-7, so the J call may be wrong. Germline V gene lookup returns CDR1 SGHDT and CDR2 YYEEEE. This CDR3 region has 14 residues. The CDR3 coding sequence is TGTGCCAGCAGCGTCGATTGGCTAGCTTACGAGCAGTACTTC. It translates to CASSVDWLAYEQYF.

The chain joins TRBV30 to TRBJ1-5, with TRBD1 as a possible D gene (5 bases). This CDR3 is 14 amino acids long. CDR1 GTSNPN and CDR2 SVGIG come from the germline V gene (reference sequence). Trimming took off 7 bases at V and 2 bases at J, with 15 bases between the two ends. The CDR3 spells CASDGGVGNQPQHF. The CDR3 DNA reads as TGTGCCTCCGATGGGGGGGTAGGCAATCAGCCCCAGCATTTT. The full variable domain, completed using reference TRBV30 and TRBJ1-5, is SQTIHQWPATLVQPVGSPLSLECTVEGTSNPNLYWYRQAAGRGLQLLFYSVGIGQISSEVPQNLSASRPQDRQFILSSKKLLLSDSGFYLCASDGGVGNQPQHFGDGTRLSIL.

The chain is built from TRBV28 and TRBJ2-2, with D maybe TRBD2 (5 bases). This CDR3 is 15 amino acids long. The germline gives CDR1 MDHEN, CDR2 SYDVKM. The V end lost 3 bases, the J end lost 7 bases, and 15 bases lay between the germline ends. The CDR3 bases are TGTGCCAGCAGTTTTATCGGAGACCGGGGCGGGGAGCTGTTTTTT. As protein: CASSFIGDRGGELFF.

This clone was seen just once. The chain has TRBV7-8 and TRBJ1-2; D uncertain. Germline V gene data show CDR1 as SGHVS and CDR2 as FQNEAQ. V was shortened by 5 bases and J by 2 bases, with 15 bases between the two germline ends. The CDR3 contains 15 residues. In DNA, the CDR3 is TGTGCCAGCAGCGCGGGCTGGTTCGGGAACTATGGCTACACCTTC. Translated, it gives CASSAGWFGNYGYTF. The complete variable domain, with remaining parts taken from reference TRBV7-8 and TRBJ1-2, reads GAGVSQSPRYKVAKRGQDVALRCDPISGHVSLFWYQQALGQGPEFLTYFQNEAQLDKSGLPSDRFFAERPEGSVSTLKIQRTQQEDSAVYLCASSAGWFGNYGYTFGSGTRLTVV.

The genes are TRBV15 and TRBJ1-1; D is possibly TRBD1 (6 bases). V was cut by 1 base and J by 0 bases, with 15 bases left in between. This CDR3 region has 17 residues. From germline, CDR1 is LNHNV and CDR2 YYDKDF (reference sequence). CDR3 DNA sequence: TGTGCCACCAGCAGAGTTGGGGGGGGCTTTGTGAACACTGAAGCTTTCTTT. Its translation: CATSRVGGGFVNTEAFF.

V usage is TRBV14 and J usage is TRBJ2-7; no firm D call. Per germline, CDR1 SGHDN and CDR2 FVKESK. The ends were cut back, 2 bases at V and 0 bases at J, with 2 bases in the middle. The CDR3 has 12 amino acids. The CDR3 spells CASSQLSYEQYF. The CDR3 DNA sequence: TGTGCCAGCAGCCAACTCTCCTACGAGCAGTACTTC.

The V and J genes are TRBV28 and TRBJ1-1, with D possibly matching TRBD1 (6 bases). The CDR3 length is 12 residues. V lost 9 bases and J 4 bases, leaving 12 bases between the germline ends. The germline gives CDR1 MDHEN, CDR2 SYDVKM. CDR3: CASCLGGTEAFF. As DNA, the CDR3 is TGTGCCAGTTGCTTAGGGGGCACTGAAGCTTTCTTT.

The chain employs TRBV7-2 and TRBJ2-7; 7 bases fit TRBD2. Losses at the gene ends were 5 bases for V and 0 bases for J; bases not matched to a gene: 7. The length of the CDR3 is 15 residues. The germline V gene encodes CDR1 SGHTA and CDR2 FQGNSA. This chain's CDR3 is CASSQIRDYSYEQYF. The CDR3 coding sequence is TGTGCCAGCAGCCAGATCCGGGACTACTCCTACGAGCAGTACTTC.

The genes are TRBV6-5 and TRBJ1-1, with D tentatively TRBD1 (6 bases). The V gene lost 5 bases and the J gene lost 3 bases, with 10 bases spanning the gap. Per the germline V gene, CDR1 is MNHEY and CDR2 is SVGAGI. This CDR3 is built from 13 residues. DNA for the CDR3: TGTGCCAGCAGTGTTACAGGGCACACTGAAGCTTTCTTT. This gives the protein CASSVTGHTEAFF.

The V call is TRBV4-2, the J call TRBJ2-2; D may be TRBD1 (5 bases). Germline CDR1 is LGHNA and CDR2 is YNFKEQ. V lost 0 bases and J lost 3, with 11 bases in between. This CDR3 has 16 amino acids. This CDR3 is CASSQDPRVDTGELFF. CDR3 nucleotide sequence: TGTGCCAGCAGCCAAGACCCCAGGGTGGACACCGGGGAGCTGTTTTTT.

The chain is built from TRBV6-5 and TRBJ2-7, with 12 bases lining up with TRBD1. The CDR3 has 12 amino acids. CDR1 and CDR2 from the germline V gene are MNHEY and SVGAGI. Unmatched junction bases numbered 2, after V lost 8 bases and J lost 6 bases. CDR3 region: CASGTGGSEQYF. CDR3 in DNA: TGTGCCAGCGGGACAGGGGGCTCCGAGCAGTACTTC.

The chain couples TRBV29-1 to TRBJ2-5, with a tentative D call TRBD1 (6 bases). The CDR3 runs to 16 residues. With 3 bases removed from V and 6 bases from J, the gap between germline ends came to 23 bases. Germline V lookup: CDR1 SQVTM, CDR2 ANQGSEA. The CDR3 loop is CSVDRETGSSLQTQYF. CDR3 in DNA: TGCAGCGTTGATCGAGAAACAGGGAGCTCTCTGCAGACCCAGTACTTC. The variable domain in full, with the rest retrieved from reference TRBV29-1 and TRBJ2-5, is SAVISQKPSRDICQRGTSLTIQCQVDSQVTMMFWYRQQPGQSLTLIATANQGSEATYESGFVIDKFPISRPNLTFSTLTVSNMSPEDSSIYLCSVDRETGSSLQTQYFGPGTRLLVL.

The rearrangement links TRBV5-4 to TRBJ2-3; D may be TRBD2 (6 bases). The germline V gene encodes CDR1 SGHNT and CDR2 YYREEE (reference sequence). The CDR3 sequence is 15 residues long. The V end was cut by 1 base, the J end by 1 base, with 10 bases between. The CDR3 reads CASSLRGSGTDTQYF. The CDR3 nucleotides read TGTGCCAGCAGCTTGCGGGGGTCGGGCACAGATACGCAGTATTTT.

The chain couples TRBV5-4 to TRBJ1-1; no clear D. Trimming removed 4 bases from V and 3 bases from J, with 7 bases in between. Germline V gene data show CDR1 as SGHNT and CDR2 as YYREEE (reference sequence). This CDR3 has 12 amino acids. CDR3 nucleotides: TGTGCCAGCAGCGGAGGGTACACTGAAGCTTTCTTT. Amino acids: CASSGGYTEAFF. Full variable domain (outside the CDR3, taken from reference TRBV5-4 and TRBJ1-1): ETGVTQSPTHLIKTRGQQVTLRCSSQSGHNTVSWYQQALGQGPQFIFQYYREEENGRGNFPPRFSGLQFPNYSSELNVNALELDDSALYLCASSGGYTEAFFGQGTRLTVV.

The rearrangement links TRBV7-3 to TRBJ1-2; 7 bases fit TRBD1. This CDR3 is 14 amino acids long. With 4 bases clipped from V and 4 bases from J, the junction kept 6 bases outside the gene matches. Germline CDR1 SGHTA, CDR2 FQGTGA. CDR3 coding DNA: TGTGCCAGCAGCTCGACAGGGTCTTCCTATGGCTACACCTTC. Amino acids: CASSSTGSSYGYTF.

The rearrangement links TRBV19 to TRBJ2-1; 8 bases fit TRBD2. Germline lookup yields CDR1 LNHDA and CDR2 SQIVND (reference sequence). The V and J ends lost 1 base and 7 bases, in that order; junction bases with no gene match: 12. This CDR3 is 17 amino acids long. The CDR3 DNA reads TGTGCCAGTAGTATAGCCCTACTAGCGGCCAGAGGGAATGAGCAGTTCTTC. As protein: CASSIALLAARGNEQFF.

The rearrangement joins TRBV7-9 to TRBJ1-4; D gene unclear. Trimming stripped 4 bases from V and 10 bases from J, with 13 bases between. The CDR3 is made up of 13 amino acids. CDR1 is SEHNR, CDR2 FQNEAQ, per germline (reference sequence). The CDR3 reads CASSWASEGKLFF. In DNA, the CDR3 is TGTGCCAGCAGCTGGGCCTCCGAGGGAAAACTGTTTTTT.

The chain recombines TRBV28 with TRBJ2-7; no clear D gene. Trimming pared 1 base from V and 1 base from J, leaving 5 bases between. This CDR3 is built from 13 residues. Germline CDR1 MDHEN, CDR2 SYDVKM. This chain's CDR3 is CASSLFRSYEQYF. CDR3 coding DNA: TGTGCCAGCAGTTTATTTCGTTCCTACGAGCAGTACTTC.

This clone was counted between two and nine times. The chain is built from TRBV9 and TRBJ1-1; 7 bases fit TRBD1. The CDR3 consists of 15 residues. Germline CDR1 SGDLS, CDR2 YYNGEE. V trimming: 0 bases; J trimming: 5 bases; junction bases outside the gene matches: 7. CDR3 loop: CASSVGGGVQTEAFF. The CDR3, as DNA: TGTGCCAGCAGCGTAGGAGGGGGCGTGCAGACTGAAGCTTTCTTT.

The chain has TRBV27 and TRBJ2-1; the D is unclear. Germline CDR1 MNHEY, CDR2 SMNVEV (reference sequence). The CDR3 spans 18 residues. Trimming removed 0 bases from V and 6 bases from J, with 21 bases in between. The CDR3 here is CASSLSVYVAAPPNEQFF. The CDR3 DNA is TGTGCCAGCAGTTTATCAGTTTATGTGGCGGCCCCCCCCAATGAGCAGTTCTTC.

The J gene is TRBJ2-5, the V gene TRBV7-9; TRBD2 is a possible D gene (6 bases). V lost 7 bases to trimming and J lost 5 bases, with 17 bases between them. Germline V gene lookup returns CDR1 SEHNR and CDR2 FQNEAQ (reference sequence). The CDR3 covers 14 residues. The CDR3 is CASTPRSGGETQYF. DNA for the CDR3: TGTGCCAGCACCCCTAGGTCAGGAGGGGAGACCCAGTACTTC.

The V call is TRBV19, the J call TRBJ2-1; weak D call: TRBD2 (6 bases). Trimming stripped 5 bases from V and 4 bases from J, with 18 bases between. The CDR3 spans 16 residues. Germline V lookup: CDR1 LNHDA, CDR2 SQIVND (reference sequence). The CDR3 here is CASSPSGAGLYNEQFF. In DNA, the CDR3 is TGTGCCAGTAGTCCCAGCGGAGCGGGTCTATACAATGAGCAGTTCTTC. Using reference TRBV19 and TRBJ2-1 for the parts outside the CDR3, the full variable domain is DGGITQSPKYLFRKEGQNVTLSCEQNLNHDAMYWYRQDPGQGLRLIYYSQIVNDFQKGDIAEGYSVSREKKESFPLTVTSAQKNPTAFYLCASSPSGAGLYNEQFFGPGTRLTVL.

This chain links TRBV9 with TRBJ2-7, with D hard to call. Germline CDR1 is SGDLS and CDR2 is YYNGEE. CDR3 size: 13 residues. V was pared by 0 bases and J by 2 bases, with 6 bases between. CDR3 region: CASSVAPPYEQYF. The CDR3 coding sequence is TGTGCCAGCAGCGTAGCTCCCCCCTACGAGCAGTACTTC.

The chain combines TRBV9 with TRBJ1-2; D is possibly TRBD1 (6 bases). Germline lookup yields CDR1 SGDLS and CDR2 YYNGEE. CDR3 length: 16 amino acids. Trimming stripped 3 bases from V and 0 bases from J, with 15 bases between. CDR3 nucleotide sequence: TGTGCCAGCAGCGGTGTCCGGGACACCACTAACTATGGCTACACCTTC. It specifies CASSGVRDTTNYGYTF.

The chain carries TRBV6-4 and TRBJ2-5; 10 positions agree with TRBD1. J lost 3 bases, V lost 6 bases, and 7 bases had no gene match. The CDR3 length is 15 residues. Germline assignment: CDR1 MRHNA and CDR2 SNTAGT. As DNA, the CDR3 is TGTGCCAGCAGATGCCTGGGACAGGGGAAAGAGACCCAGTACTTC. Its protein is CASRCLGQGKETQYF.